Listed here are 18 T cell receptor beta chains from one sample, sequenced in a study of OX40 agonist ivuxolimab in advanced cancers. Sequenced by immunoSEQ multiplex PCR; TCRdb stores in-frame clones only, minus some. The data contain about 31,000 clones, roughly 82% of them seen just once; the ten biggest clones take up less than 25%. The sample consisted of CD4+ or CD8+ T cells sorted from blood, taken in a trial of the OX40 agonist ivuxolimab. Receptors originate from an adult with an advanced solid tumor such as melanoma, head and neck, liver or kidney cancer.

This rearrangement joins TRBV30 to TRBJ2-5; D is ambiguous. This CDR3 has 13 residues. In germline, CDR1 is GTSNPN, CDR2 SVGIG (reference sequence). Trimming cost V 7 bases and J 1 base, with 13 bases left between them. CDR3 sequence: CAYGLGVQETQYF. CDR3 nucleotide sequence: TGTGCCTACGGGCTTGGGGTCCAAGAGACCCAGTACTTC.

This clone was detected once. The chain has TRBV28 and TRBJ1-1; D may be TRBD1 (5 bases). V lost 5 bases and J 2 bases, leaving 18 bases between the germline ends. The CDR3 loop spans 16 amino acids. Germline lookup yields CDR1 MDHEN and CDR2 SYDVKM. The CDR3 DNA reads TGTGCCAGCAGTCCGGGGCTACCGAAGCAAAACACTGAAGCTTTCTTT. As protein: CASSPGLPKQNTEAFF. The full variable domain, in which reference TRBV28 and TRBJ1-1 provide the parts outside the CDR3, is DVKVTQSSRYLVKRTGEKVFLECVQDMDHENMFWYRQDPGLGLRLIYFSYDVKMKEKGDIPEGYSVSREKKERFSLILESASTNQTSMYLCASSPGLPKQNTEAFFGQGTRLTVV.

CDR3 DNA sequence: TGTGCCATCAGTGGGGGACAGCGAGATAATTCACCCCTCCACTTT. Translating it yields CAISGGQRDNSPLHF. The chain links TRBV10-3 to TRBJ1-6; 7 bases are a match to TRBD1. The ends lost 4 bases at V and 5 bases at J; junction bases unmatched: 5. This CDR3 is 15 amino acids long. Germline loops: CDR1 ENHRY, CDR2 SYGVKD.

The gene calls are TRBV9 and TRBJ2-3; 8 bases are a match to TRBD2. The CDR3 spans 16 residues. Germline lookup yields CDR1 SGDLS and CDR2 YYNGEE. V was pared by 4 bases and J by 3 bases, with 10 bases of the junction left unmatched. Here the CDR3 reads CASSLGDGGETDTQYF. The CDR3 DNA sequence: TGTGCCAGCAGCTTAGGCGACGGGGGGGAGACAGATACGCAGTATTTT.

The rearrangement links TRBV28 to TRBJ1-3, with 9 bases fitting TRBD1. The CDR3 has 16 residues. CDR1 is MDHEN, CDR2 SYDVKM, per germline. After removal of 4 bases from V and 3 bases from J, the junction contained 7 bases not matched to a gene. DNA of the CDR3: TGTGCCAGCAGTTACGTCCCGGGACAGGGTGGAAACACCATATATTTT. This translates into CASSYVPGQGGNTIYF.

Written as DNA, the CDR3 is TGTGCCAGCAGCCAGGGACACATGAACACTGAAGCTTTCTTT. Translating it yields CASSQGHMNTEAFF. V usage is TRBV7-9 and J usage is TRBJ1-1; weak D call: TRBD1 (6 bases). Trimming left V 5 bases short and J 0 bases short, with 10 bases between. CDR3 size: 14 residues. Germline assignment: CDR1 SEHNR and CDR2 FQNEAQ (reference sequence).

The chain recombines TRBV7-9 with TRBJ1-3; D is perhaps TRBD1 (5 bases). In germline, CDR1 is SEHNR, CDR2 FQNEAQ (reference sequence). V was shortened by 7 bases and J by 4 bases, with 8 bases between the two germline ends. The CDR3 is 12 amino acids. The CDR3 loop reads CASIGAGNTIYF. In DNA form, the CDR3 reads TGTGCCAGCATTGGGGCCGGAAACACCATATATTTT.

The CDR3 here is CASSGGTYGYTF. DNA of the CDR3: TGTGCCAGCAGTGGAGGAACCTATGGCTACACCTTC. The gene calls are TRBV4-2 and TRBJ1-2; D ambiguous. V lost 6 bases, J lost 4 bases, and 9 bases lay in between. Germline V gene lookup returns CDR1 LGHNA and CDR2 YNFKEQ. The CDR3 has 12 amino acids.

This chain connects TRBV4-1 to TRBJ2-7; TRBD2 might be the D (5 bases). CDR3 length: 16 residues. The ends were cut back, 1 base at V and 0 bases at J, with 13 bases in the middle. Germline V lookup: CDR1 MGHRA, CDR2 YSYEKL. In DNA form, the CDR3 reads TGCGCCAGCAGCCAAGGGGTTTCGGGGTACTCCTACGAGCAGTACTTC. Translating gives CASSQGVSGYSYEQYF.

This chain joins TRBV7-9 and TRBJ1-4, with D unresolved. CDR1 is SEHNR, CDR2 FQNEAQ, per germline (reference sequence). The V gene lost 3 bases and the J gene lost 0 bases, with 17 bases spanning the gap. This CDR3 has 18 residues. This CDR3 is CASSFGYSLISTNEKLFF. For the CDR3, the DNA is TGTGCCAGCAGCTTTGGTTATAGCCTAATTTCAACTAATGAAAAACTGTTTTTT.

The chain is built from TRBV7-2 and TRBJ1-6, with D unresolved. This CDR3 spans 15 amino acids. V lost 5 bases, J lost 8 bases, and 16 bases lay in between. Per the germline V gene, CDR1 is SGHTA and CDR2 is FQGNSA. CDR3 amino acids: CASSRWEGRDSPLHF. CDR3 DNA: TGTGCCAGCAGCCGGTGGGAAGGGCGAGATTCACCCCTCCACTTT. Variable domain in full (rest from reference TRBV7-2 and TRBJ1-6): GAGVSQSPSNKVTEKGKDVELRCDPISGHTALYWYRQSLGQGLEFLIYFQGNSAPDKSGLPSDRFSAERTGGSVSTLTIQRTQQEDSAVYLCASSRWEGRDSPLHFGNGTRLTVT.

This sequence joins TRBV7-2 and TRBJ2-7; TRBD2 aligns across 11 bases. CDR1 and CDR2 from the germline V gene are SGHTA and FQGNSA. The junction had 8 bases not matched to a gene; V was cut back by 5 bases and J by 5 bases. There are 15 residues in the CDR3. DNA for the CDR3: TGTGCCAGCAGCCAACTAGCGGGAGTACAAAACGAGCAGTACTTC. Residues: CASSQLAGVQNEQYF.

This clone was picked up a small number of times. The chain combines TRBV9 with TRBJ2-3; no firm D call. The germline V gene encodes CDR1 SGDLS and CDR2 YYNGEE. The CDR3 extends over 12 amino acids. Trimming pared 0 bases from V and 4 bases from J, leaving 3 bases between. This CDR3 reads CASSVESDTQYF. The CDR3, as DNA: TGTGCCAGCAGCGTAGAGTCAGATACGCAGTATTTT.

J is TRBJ2-1 and V is TRBV7-9; D is possibly TRBD2 (5 bases). V lost 4 bases to trimming and J lost 0 bases, with 10 bases between them. This CDR3 is built from 15 residues. CDR1 SEHNR and CDR2 FQNEAQ come from the germline V gene (reference sequence). The CDR3 loop reads CASSSKRSSYNEQFF. The DNA for the CDR3 is TGTGCCAGCAGCTCGAAGCGGAGCTCCTACAATGAGCAGTTCTTC. The entire variable domain, with the rest obtained from reference TRBV7-9 and TRBJ2-1, is as follows: DTGVSQNPRHKITKRGQNVTFRCDPISEHNRLYWYRQTLGQGPEFLTYFQNEAQLEKSRLLSDRFSAERPKGSFSTLEIQRTEQGDSAMYLCASSSKRSSYNEQFFGPGTRLTVL.

The chain couples TRBV6-4 to TRBJ1-4; 8 positions match TRBD1. The CDR3 totals 14 residues. V dropped 5 bases and J dropped 8; count of bases not matched to a gene: 7. Germline values: CDR1 MRHNA, CDR2 SNTAGT. This CDR3 is CASSSRTGWEKLFF. In DNA form, the CDR3 reads TGTGCCAGCAGTTCTCGGACAGGGTGGGAAAAACTGTTTTTT.

The chain uses TRBV28 and TRBJ1-2; TRBD1 might be the D (5 bases). Trimming left V 2 bases short and J 5 bases short, with 12 bases between. Germline loops: CDR1 MDHEN, CDR2 SYDVKM. The CDR3 is 14 residues long. The CDR3 DNA reads as TGTGCCAGCAGTTTAGGGGCAGGGACGTATGGCTACACCTTC. This encodes CASSLGAGTYGYTF.

The J gene is TRBJ1-4, the V gene TRBV18; D is undetermined. This CDR3 comprises 13 residues. Per germline, CDR1 KGHSH and CDR2 LQKENI. The V and J ends lost 3 bases and 7 bases respectively, with 9 bases between them. CDR3: CASSPSRGEKLFF. The CDR3 DNA reads TGTGCCAGCTCACCCAGCCGGGGTGAAAAACTGTTTTTT.

J is TRBJ2-3 and V is TRBV5-1; 12 bases align to TRBD2. Germline V CDR1 and CDR2: SGHRS, YFSETQ. The V segment lost 4 bases and the J segment 4 bases; nucleotides outside the gene matches: 10. The CDR3 runs 17 residues. The CDR3 DNA reads TGCGCCAGCAGCCCCGTCCTAGCGGGGGGGGTCGCAGATACGCAGTATTTT. Its protein product is CASSPVLAGGVADTQYF. Full variable domain (rest looked up from reference TRBV5-1 and TRBJ2-3): KAGVTQTPRYLIKTRGQQVTLSCSPISGHRSVSWYQQTPGQGLQFLFEYFSETQRNKGNFPGRFSGRQFSNSRSEMNVSTLELGDSALYLCASSPVLAGGVADTQYFGPGTRLTVL.